A few counts support the clone carrying this TCR beta chain. The antigen remains undetermined. These data originate in a study of T cells after yellow fever vaccination. Study information: In the case of low-cell-number fractions, SMART-Seq v4 Ultra Low Input was used for preparation.

The junction had 5 bases not matched to a gene; V was cut back by 2 bases and J by 10 bases. Germline V gene lookup returns CDR1 MNHEY and CDR2 SVGEGT. The CDR3 sequence is 13 residues long. TCRdb used MiXCR to reprocess the 5' RACE reads, holding one entry per CDR3 protein. The sample comprises about 170,000 distinct CDR3 sequences, 9.5% to 11% of which are singletons, and 30% to 45% rests with the top ten. Whole-study findings and limits: FACS-sorted repertoires could harbor abundant contaminating bulk-population clonotypes. Across the CD4 and CD8 compartments, a small share of clonotypes was present in both. Booster samples showed a return of most primary-vaccination clones (around 96% CD4, approximately 88% CD8).

The clonotype comes from a man aged 18 to 30 who received the YFV17D yellow fever vaccine. This sequence joins TRBV6-2 or TRBV6-3 and TRBJ2-1, with 7 bases lining up with TRBD1. Here the sequenced sample was CD8+ T cells sorted from PBMCs, taken 15 days after the yellow fever booster vaccination. In DNA form, the CDR3 reads TGTGCCAGCAGTTACGGACAGGCTCGGGAGCAGTTCTTC. Its translation is CASSYGQAREQFF.